The sequence of this T cell receptor beta chain was determined in a study of long-term antiretroviral therapy in people with HIV. Germline V gene sequence: CDR1 SGHTA, CDR2 FQGNSA. The CDR3 loop spans 16 amino acids. Trimming took 1 base from V and 2 from J, leaving 15 bases between them. Runs used v3.0 of the immunoSEQ assay and were done at survey level. The sequencing target was 40,000-50,000 T-cell genomes per sample. The method was immunoSEQ multiplex PCR; TCRdb's version includes in-frame clones alone and lacks a portion of them. This table has tens of thousands of clones, 75% to 90% appearing once.

Sequenced material: unsorted PBMCs, taken 3.1 years after starting antiretroviral therapy. The V gene is TRBV7-2, the J gene TRBJ2-7; D gene ambiguous. This receptor was identified in a woman aged 45 to 65 with HIV. The CDR3 nucleotides read TGTGCCAGCAGCTTAGTCGGAGCCGTAGACACCTACGAGCAGTACTTC. Its translation is CASSLVGAVDTYEQYF.